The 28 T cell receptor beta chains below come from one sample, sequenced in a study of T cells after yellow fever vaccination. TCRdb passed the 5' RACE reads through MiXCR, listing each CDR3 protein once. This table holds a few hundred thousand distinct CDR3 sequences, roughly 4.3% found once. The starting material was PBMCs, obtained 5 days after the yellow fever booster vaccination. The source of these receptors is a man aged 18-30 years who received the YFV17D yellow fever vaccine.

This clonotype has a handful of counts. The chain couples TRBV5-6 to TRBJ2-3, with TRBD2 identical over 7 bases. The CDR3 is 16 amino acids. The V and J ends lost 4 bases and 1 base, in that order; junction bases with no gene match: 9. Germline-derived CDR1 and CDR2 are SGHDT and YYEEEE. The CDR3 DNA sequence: TGTGCCAGCAGCCCGAGACTAGCTGTCGGCACAGATACGCAGTATTTT. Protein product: CASSPRLAVGTDTQYF.

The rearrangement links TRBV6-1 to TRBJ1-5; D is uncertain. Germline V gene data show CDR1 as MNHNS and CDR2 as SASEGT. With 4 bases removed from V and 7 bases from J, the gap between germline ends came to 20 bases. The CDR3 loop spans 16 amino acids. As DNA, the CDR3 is TGTGCCAGCAGTGGCAACGTGGCAGCCCGGTCCCAGCCCCAGCATTTT. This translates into CASSGNVAARSQPQHF.

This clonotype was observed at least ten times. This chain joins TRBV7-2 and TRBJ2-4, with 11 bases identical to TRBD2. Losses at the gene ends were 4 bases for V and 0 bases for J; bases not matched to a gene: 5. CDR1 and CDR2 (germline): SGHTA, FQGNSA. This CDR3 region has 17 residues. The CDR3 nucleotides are TGTGCCAGCAGCTCGACTAGCGGGGACCTAGCCAAAAACATTCAGTACTTC. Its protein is CASSSTSGDLAKNIQYF. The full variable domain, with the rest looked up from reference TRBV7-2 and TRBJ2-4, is GAGVSQSPSNKVTEKGKDVELRCDPISGHTALYWYRQSLGQGLEFLIYFQGNSAPDKSGLPSDRFSAERTGGSVSTLTIQRTQQEDSAVYLCASSSTSGDLAKNIQYFGAGTRLSVL.

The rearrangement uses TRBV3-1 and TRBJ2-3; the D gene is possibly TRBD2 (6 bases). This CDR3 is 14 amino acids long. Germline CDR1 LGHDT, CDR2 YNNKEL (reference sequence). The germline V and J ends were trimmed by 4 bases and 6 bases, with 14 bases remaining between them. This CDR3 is CASSPTTRLDTQYF. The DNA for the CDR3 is TGTGCCAGCAGCCCGACGACTAGGTTGGATACGCAGTATTTT.

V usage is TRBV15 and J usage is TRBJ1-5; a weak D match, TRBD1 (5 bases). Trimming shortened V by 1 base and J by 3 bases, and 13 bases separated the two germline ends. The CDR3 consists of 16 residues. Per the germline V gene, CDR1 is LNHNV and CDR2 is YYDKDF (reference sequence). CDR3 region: CATSRGDRGDNQPQHF. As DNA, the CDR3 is TGTGCCACCAGCAGAGGAGACCGGGGGGACAATCAGCCCCAGCATTTT.

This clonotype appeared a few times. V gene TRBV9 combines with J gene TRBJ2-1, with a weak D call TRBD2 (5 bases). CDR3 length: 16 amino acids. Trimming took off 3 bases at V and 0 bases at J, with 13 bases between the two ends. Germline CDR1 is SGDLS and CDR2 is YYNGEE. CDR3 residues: CASSAGILFSYNEQFF. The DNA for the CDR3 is TGTGCCAGCAGCGCCGGGATCCTCTTCTCCTACAATGAGCAGTTCTTC.

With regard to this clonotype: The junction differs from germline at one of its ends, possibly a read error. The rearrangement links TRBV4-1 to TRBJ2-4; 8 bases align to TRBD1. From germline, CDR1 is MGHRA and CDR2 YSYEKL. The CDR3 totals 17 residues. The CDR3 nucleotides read TGCGCCAGCAGCCCCCGGACAGGGATGGGGGCCAAAAACATCCAGTACTTC. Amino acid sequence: CASSPRTGMGAKNIQYF.

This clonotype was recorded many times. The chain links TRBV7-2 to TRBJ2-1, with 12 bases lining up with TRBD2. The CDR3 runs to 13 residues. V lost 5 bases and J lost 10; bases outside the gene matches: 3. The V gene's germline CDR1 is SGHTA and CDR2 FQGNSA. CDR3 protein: CASSLGLAGEQFF. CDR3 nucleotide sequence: TGTGCCAGCAGCCTCGGACTAGCGGGGGAGCAGTTCTTC.

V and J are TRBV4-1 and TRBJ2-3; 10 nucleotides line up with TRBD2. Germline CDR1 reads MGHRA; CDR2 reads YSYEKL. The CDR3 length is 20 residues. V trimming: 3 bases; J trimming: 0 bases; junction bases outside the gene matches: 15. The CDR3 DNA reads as TGCGCCAGCAGCCAGTTACCTTCCGCAGCGGGGGGGACTAGCACAGATACGCAGTATTTT. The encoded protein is CASSQLPSAAGGTSTDTQYF.

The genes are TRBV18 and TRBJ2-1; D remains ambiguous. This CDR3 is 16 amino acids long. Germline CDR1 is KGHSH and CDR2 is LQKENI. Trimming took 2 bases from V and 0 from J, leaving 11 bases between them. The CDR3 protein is CASSPKWRISYNEQFF. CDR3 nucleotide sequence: TGTGCCAGCTCACCAAAATGGCGGATCTCCTACAATGAGCAGTTCTTC.

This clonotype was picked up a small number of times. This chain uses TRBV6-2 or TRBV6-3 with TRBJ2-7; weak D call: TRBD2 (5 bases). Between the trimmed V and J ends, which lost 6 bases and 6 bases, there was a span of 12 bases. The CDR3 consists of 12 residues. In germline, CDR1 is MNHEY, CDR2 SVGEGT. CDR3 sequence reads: CASSDRGFEQYF. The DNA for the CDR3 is TGTGCCAGCAGCGACCGCGGGTTCGAGCAGTACTTC.

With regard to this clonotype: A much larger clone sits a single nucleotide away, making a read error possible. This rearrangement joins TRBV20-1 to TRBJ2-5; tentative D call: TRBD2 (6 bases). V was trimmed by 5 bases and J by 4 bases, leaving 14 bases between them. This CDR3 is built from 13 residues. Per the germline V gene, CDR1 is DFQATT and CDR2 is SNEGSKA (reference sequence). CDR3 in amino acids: CSAPGTYLETQYF. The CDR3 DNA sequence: TGCAGTGCTCCCGGGACTTACCTAGAGACCCAGTACTTC.

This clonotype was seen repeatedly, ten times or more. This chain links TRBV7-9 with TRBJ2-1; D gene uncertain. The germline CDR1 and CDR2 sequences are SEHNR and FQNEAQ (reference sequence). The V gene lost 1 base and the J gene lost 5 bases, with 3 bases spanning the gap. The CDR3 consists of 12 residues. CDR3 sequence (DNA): TGTGCCAGCAGCTTAGATCACAATGAGCAGTTCTTC. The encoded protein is CASSLDHNEQFF.

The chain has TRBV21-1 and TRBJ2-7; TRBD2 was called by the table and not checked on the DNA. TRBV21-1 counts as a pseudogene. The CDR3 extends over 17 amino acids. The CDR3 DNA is TGTGCCAGCAGCGAAATGGGGACTAGCGCCAGCTCCTACGAGCAGTACGTC. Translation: CASSEMGTSASSYEQYV.

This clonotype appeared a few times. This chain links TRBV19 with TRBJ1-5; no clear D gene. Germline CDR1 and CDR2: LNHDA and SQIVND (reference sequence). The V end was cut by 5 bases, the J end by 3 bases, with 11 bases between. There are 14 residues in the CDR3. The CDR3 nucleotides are TGTGCCAGTAGTGTAGCTCGCCTCAATCAGCCCCAGCATTTT. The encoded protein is CASSVARLNQPQHF.

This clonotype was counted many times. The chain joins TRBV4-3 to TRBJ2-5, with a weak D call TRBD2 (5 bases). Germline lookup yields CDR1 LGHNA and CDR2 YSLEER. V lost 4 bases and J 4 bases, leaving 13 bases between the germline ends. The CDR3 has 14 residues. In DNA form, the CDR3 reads TGCGCCAGCAGCCCCGCTAGCCTTGGAGAGACCCAGTACTTC. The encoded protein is CASSPASLGETQYF.

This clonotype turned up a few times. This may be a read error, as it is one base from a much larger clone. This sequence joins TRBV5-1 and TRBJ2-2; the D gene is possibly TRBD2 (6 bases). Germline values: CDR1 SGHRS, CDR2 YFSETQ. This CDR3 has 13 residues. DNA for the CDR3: TGCGCCAGCAGCTTCAGCGAGGCCGGGGGGCTGTTTTTT. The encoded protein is CASSFSEAGGLFF.

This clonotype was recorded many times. The CDR3 DNA reads TGTGCCAGTAGTCCAAGAGCAGCGGGGCTCCACGAGCAGTACTTC. The encoded protein is CASSPRAAGLHEQYF. The chain couples TRBV19 to TRBJ2-7; 7 bases agree with TRBD2. Germline V gene data show CDR1 as LNHDA and CDR2 as SQIVND (reference sequence). After removal of 5 bases from V and 5 bases from J, the junction contained 12 bases not matched to a gene. The CDR3 extends over 15 amino acids.

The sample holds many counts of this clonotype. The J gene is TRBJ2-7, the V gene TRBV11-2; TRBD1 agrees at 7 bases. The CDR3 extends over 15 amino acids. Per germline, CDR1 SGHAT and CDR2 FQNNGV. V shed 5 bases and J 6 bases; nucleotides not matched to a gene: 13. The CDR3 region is CASSPRAGTEVEQYF. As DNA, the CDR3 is TGTGCCAGCAGCCCCCGAGCCGGGACAGAGGTCGAGCAGTACTTC.

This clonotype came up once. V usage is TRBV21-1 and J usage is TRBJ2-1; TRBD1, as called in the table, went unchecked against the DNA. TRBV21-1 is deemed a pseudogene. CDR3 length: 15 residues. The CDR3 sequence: CASKAACPLWGEQFF. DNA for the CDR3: TGTGCCAGCAAAGCAGCCTGTCCTCTCTGGGGTGAGCAGTTCTTC.

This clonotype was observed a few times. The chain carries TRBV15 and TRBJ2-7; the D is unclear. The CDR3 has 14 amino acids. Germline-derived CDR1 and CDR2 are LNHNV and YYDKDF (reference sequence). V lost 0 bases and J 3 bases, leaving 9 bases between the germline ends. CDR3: CATSRDRMNYEQYV. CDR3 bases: TGTGCCACCAGCAGAGATAGGATGAACTACGAGCAGTACGTC.

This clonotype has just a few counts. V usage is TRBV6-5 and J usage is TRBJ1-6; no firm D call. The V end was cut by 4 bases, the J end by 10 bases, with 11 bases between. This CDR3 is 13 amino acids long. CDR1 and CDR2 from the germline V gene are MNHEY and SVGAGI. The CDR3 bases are TGTGCCAGCAGTTTAAATCTCGTGTCACCCCTCCACTTT. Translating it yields CASSLNLVSPLHF.

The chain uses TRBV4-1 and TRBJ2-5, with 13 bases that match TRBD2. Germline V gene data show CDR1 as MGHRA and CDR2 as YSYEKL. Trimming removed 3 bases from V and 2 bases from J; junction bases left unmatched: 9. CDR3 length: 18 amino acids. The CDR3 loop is CASSQGTSGGAVQETQYF. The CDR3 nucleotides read TGCGCCAGCAGCCAGGGAACTAGCGGGGGGGCCGTACAAGAGACCCAGTACTTC.

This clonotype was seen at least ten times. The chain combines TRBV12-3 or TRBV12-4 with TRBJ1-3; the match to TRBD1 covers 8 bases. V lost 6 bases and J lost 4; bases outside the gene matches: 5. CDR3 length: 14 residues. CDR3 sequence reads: CASSQTGAGNTIYF. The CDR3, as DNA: TGTGCCAGCAGCCAGACAGGGGCAGGAAACACCATATATTTT.

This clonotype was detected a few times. The CDR3 sequence: CASSQGGTGIGYEQYF. In nucleotides, the CDR3 is TGCGCCAGCAGCCAAGGGGGGACAGGGATCGGCTACGAGCAGTACTTC. This chain uses TRBV4-1 with TRBJ2-7; 9 bases are a match to TRBD1. The CDR3 has 16 residues. The V and J ends lost 1 base and 3 bases, in that order; junction bases with no gene match: 7. The germline gives CDR1 MGHRA, CDR2 YSYEKL.

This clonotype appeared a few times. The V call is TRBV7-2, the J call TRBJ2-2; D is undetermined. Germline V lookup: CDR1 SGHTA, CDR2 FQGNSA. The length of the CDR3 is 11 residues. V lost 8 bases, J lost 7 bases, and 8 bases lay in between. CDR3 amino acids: CASFRSGELFF. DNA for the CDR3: TGTGCCAGCTTCAGGAGCGGGGAGCTGTTTTTT.

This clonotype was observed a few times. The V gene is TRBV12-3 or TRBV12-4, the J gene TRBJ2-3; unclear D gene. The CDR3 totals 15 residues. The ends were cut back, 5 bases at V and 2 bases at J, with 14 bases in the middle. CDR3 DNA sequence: TGTGCCAGCAGTGAGGAGCGAGCCACCACAGATACGCAGTATTTT. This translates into CASSEERATTDTQYF.

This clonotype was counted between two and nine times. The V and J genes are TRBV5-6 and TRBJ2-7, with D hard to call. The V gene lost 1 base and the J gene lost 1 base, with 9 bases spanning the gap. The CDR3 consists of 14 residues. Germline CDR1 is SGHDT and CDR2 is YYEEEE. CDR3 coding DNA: TGTGCCAGCAGCTTGCATCGCGGATCCTACGAGCAGTACGTC. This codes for CASSLHRGSYEQYV.